A selection of T cell receptor beta chains follows, all from one sample in a study of human T cells and chemical hapten exposure. TCRdb processed the RACE reads anew with MiXCR; each CDR3 protein has one entry. The sample has tens of thousands of distinct CDR3 sequences; about 10% are singletons. The starting material was whole blood, obtained in connection with sensitization to the hapten diphenylcyclopropenone (DPC). These receptors originate from a woman aged 45-59 years with alopecia areata. Some clones in this sample may be carry-over from other donors' samples. Both conserved end residues are part of each CDR3. The D gene is left open where the match is weak. Part of the rows lack a size; the others show once, few, many or a class for expanded clones.

TRBJ2-1	few	TRBD2	TRBV4-2	CASSRLPGLRSSYNEQFF	TGTGCCAGCAGCCGACTACCGGGACTACGAAGCTCCTACAATGAGCAGTTCTTC
TRBJ1-5	many	.	TRBV6-5	CATQRDSNQPQHF	TGTGCCACCCAAAGGGACAGCAATCAGCCCCAGCATTTT
TRBJ2-5	.	TRBD2	TRBV11-2	CASSEASGGRAQYF	TGTGCCAGCAGCGAAGCTAGCGGGGGTCGGGCCCAGTACTTC
TRBJ2-3	few	TRBD2	TRBV7-2	CASSMRVLAGTDTQYF	TGTGCCAGCAGCATGCGAGTACTAGCGGGCACAGATACGCAGTATTTT
TRBJ1-2	many	.	TRBV6-5	CASSYGAGNGYTF	TGTGCCAGCAGTTACGGGGCAGGGAATGGCTACACCTTC
TRBJ2-3	few	.	TRBV7-2	CASSYQGDTQYF	TGTGCCAGCAGCTACCAAGGAGATACGCAGTATTTT
TRBJ1-4	many	.	TRBV3-1	CASSQLGQPEKLFF	TGTGCCAGCAGCCAATTAGGGCAGCCTGAAAAACTGTTTTTT
TRBJ2-2	few	.	TRBV27	CASSFGNTGELFF	TGTGCCAGCAGTTTCGGTAACACCGGGGAGCTGTTTTTT
TRBJ1-5	.	.	TRBV6-5	CASSYGLGDQPQHF	TGTGCCAGCAGTTATGGTTTAGGCGATCAGCCCCAGCATTTT
TRBJ1-1	many	TRBD1	TRBV7-9	CASRRQGQGRNTEAFF	TGTGCCAGCAGACGACAGGGTCAAGGGAGGAACACTGAAGCTTTCTTT
TRBJ2-1	few	TRBD2	TRBV5-4	CASSSAGLAGHNEQFF	TGTGCCAGCAGCTCCGCCGGGCTAGCGGGGCACAATGAGCAGTTCTTC
TRBJ1-1	many	.	TRBV6-2/TRBV6-3	CASSAQGKNTEAFF	TGTGCCAGCAGTGCCCAGGGGAAGAACACTGAAGCTTTCTTT
TRBJ2-3	.	.	TRBV7-2	CVSSLNTDTQYF	TGTGTCAGCAGCTTAAACACAGATACGCAGTATTTT
TRBJ1-5	many	.	TRBV12-3/TRBV12-4	CASSRDRVAYAQHF	TGTGCCAGCAGTCGGGACCGCGTCGCATACGCCCAGCATTTT
TRBJ1-5	.	.	TRBV10-2	CASSQDPQEPQHF	TGCGCCAGCAGTCAGGACCCGCAGGAGCCCCAGCATTTT
TRBJ1-1	.	.	TRBV27	CASSLGADTEAFF	TGTGCCAGCAGTTTAGGGGCAGACACTGAAGCTTTCTTT
TRBJ1-1	many	.	TRBV2	CASSVQAHGEAFF	TGTGCCAGCAGTGTACAGGCACACGGTGAAGCTTTCTTT
TRBJ2-7	.	.	TRBV28	CASNTPLDGRSYEQYF	TGTGCCAGCAATACACCCTTGGACGGCCGCTCCTACGAGCAGTACTTC
TRBJ2-1	.	.	TRBV12-3/TRBV12-4	CASSHGIRNEQFF	TGTGCCAGCAGTCACGGGATTCGCAATGAGCAGTTCTTC
TRBJ2-7	.	TRBD1	TRBV18	CASSPSGGEQYF	TGTGCCAGCTCACCATCAGGGGGCGAGCAGTACTTC
TRBJ2-7	.	.	TRBV29-1	CSVEAGKYEQYF	TGCAGCGTTGAGGCAGGGAAGTACGAGCAGTACTTC
TRBJ1-2	many	TRBD1	TRBV20-1	CSGSGGDFSLRGYTF	TGCAGTGGTTCAGGGGGGGACTTTTCCTTAAGGGGCTACACCTTC
TRBJ2-5	.	.	TRBV11-2	CASSFIGVQETQYF	TGTGCCAGCAGCTTTATTGGGGTACAAGAGACCCAGTACTTC
TRBJ2-3	.	.	TRBV2	CASSGPLRADTQYF	TGTGCCAGCAGTGGGCCACTCAGGGCAGATACGCAGTATTTT